The entry below gives a single T cell receptor beta chain sequence along with its context. CDR3 length: 16 residues. Germline lookup yields CDR1 SGHDT and CDR2 YYEEEE. Trimming took 4 bases from V and 1 from J; bases not matched to a gene: 8. These data are taken from a study of shared T cell receptors in the human thymus. TCRdb's copy holds only in-frame clones and misses some; the assay was immunoSEQ multiplex PCR. The sample carries approximately 400,000 clones, 85% to 95% recorded once. This rearrangement joins TRBV5-6 to TRBJ2-5; TRBD2 agrees at 9 bases. The clonotype comes from a human donor. The sequencing input was thymocytes. CDR3 nucleotides: TGTGCCAGCAGCCGATCGACTAGCGGAGGCCAAGAGACCCAGTACTTC. This gives the protein CASSRSTSGGQETQYF.